The 26 T cell receptor beta chains reported below all come from one sample, sequenced in a study of blood T cell repertoires in COVID-19. Clones were sequenced by immunoSEQ multiplex PCR, and TCRdb holds only the in-frame ones, with some missing. This sample yields some 250,000 clones, of which approximately 80% are seen a single time; approximately 16% belongs to the top ten. The source material was PBMCs or T cells enriched from blood (not recorded which). The receptors originated from a man aged 35 to 55 who had recovered from COVID-19.

The chain has TRBV28 and TRBJ1-5; D not resolved. Per germline, CDR1 MDHEN and CDR2 SYDVKM. V dropped 7 bases and J dropped 3 bases, with 16 bases sitting between them. The CDR3 contains 15 residues. Written as DNA, the CDR3 is TGTGCCAGCACCCCTGGTCCAGGCTTCAATCAGCCCCAGCATTTT. Encoded protein: CASTPGPGFNQPQHF.

In this sample, this clone turned up once. The gene calls are TRBV30 and TRBJ1-2; no firm D call. CDR1 GTSNPN and CDR2 SVGIG come from the germline V gene (reference sequence). V was cut by 2 bases and J by 8 bases, with 12 bases left in between. The CDR3 loop spans 12 amino acids. The CDR3 is CAWSRQAKGYTF. CDR3 DNA: TGTGCCTGGAGTCGGCAGGCTAAAGGCTACACCTTC.

This chain uses TRBV28 with TRBJ2-3; 11 bases are a match to TRBD2. CDR1 is MDHEN and CDR2 is SYDVKM in the germline V gene. This CDR3 comprises 15 residues. With 5 bases clipped from V and 4 bases from J, the junction kept 5 bases outside the gene matches. The CDR3 DNA reads as TGTGCCAGCAGTCATACTAGCGGGAGCCCAGATACGCAGTATTTT. This sequence encodes CASSHTSGSPDTQYF. The full variable domain, rest sourced from reference TRBV28 and TRBJ2-3, is DVKVTQSSRYLVKRTGEKVFLECVQDMDHENMFWYRQDPGLGLRLIYFSYDVKMKEKGDIPEGYSVSREKKERFSLILESASTNQTSMYLCASSHTSGSPDTQYFGPGTRLTVL.

The rearrangement uses TRBV24-1 and TRBJ1-1; TRBD1 agrees at 11 bases. The ends lost 4 bases at V and 3 bases at J; junction bases unmatched: 3. CDR1 KGHDR and CDR2 SFDVKD come from the germline V gene. The CDR3 length is 15 residues. This chain's CDR3 is CATSDPGQGDTEAFF. In DNA form, the CDR3 reads TGTGCCACCAGTGACCCGGGACAGGGGGACACTGAAGCTTTCTTT.

This rearrangement joins TRBV5-4 to TRBJ1-2, with 12 bases identical to TRBD1. J lost 5 bases, V lost 3 bases, and 5 bases had no gene match. CDR1 is SGHNT and CDR2 is YYREEE in the germline V gene (reference sequence). This CDR3 region has 15 residues. CDR3 coding DNA: TGTGCCAGCAGCTCTGGGACAGGGGGCTGGTATGGCTACACCTTC. This encodes CASSSGTGGWYGYTF.

The gene calls are TRBV27 and TRBJ2-1, with a weak D call TRBD2 (5 bases). V lost 6 bases and J 7 bases, leaving 10 bases between the germline ends. The length of the CDR3 is 12 residues. CDR1 is MNHEY and CDR2 is SMNVEV in the germline V gene (reference sequence). CDR3 in DNA: TGTGCCAGCAGGAGAGGGTGGAATGAGCAGTTCTTC. Amino acids: CASRRGWNEQFF.

The chain recombines TRBV4-3 with TRBJ1-1; 8 bases align to TRBD1. This CDR3 comprises 15 residues. Germline V gene lookup returns CDR1 LGHNA and CDR2 YSLEER. The junction had 4 bases not matched to a gene; V was cut back by 4 bases and J by 0 bases. CDR3 amino acids: CASSRLRGLNTEAFF. DNA for the CDR3: TGCGCCAGCAGCCGCCTCAGGGGGCTGAACACTGAAGCTTTCTTT.

There are a few counts of this clone. The CDR3 DNA follows: TGTGCCAGCAGCTTAACGACAGGACTTGGTGAAAAACTGTTTTTT. Residues: CASSLTTGLGEKLFF. The rearrangement uses TRBV7-2 and TRBJ1-4; D may be TRBD1 (6 bases). CDR1 SGHTA and CDR2 FQGNSA come from the germline V gene. This CDR3 has 15 amino acids. Trimming left V 2 bases short and J 7 bases short, with 14 bases between.

The chain carries TRBV5-1 and TRBJ2-2; 8 bases are shared with TRBD2. CDR1 is SGHRS, CDR2 YFSETQ, per germline. The CDR3 runs 15 residues. The J segment lost 1 base and the V segment lost 9 bases, leaving 8 bases of the junction unmatched. CDR3 in amino acids: CATRYSGGNTGELFF. In nucleotides, the CDR3 is TGCGCCACCAGATACAGCGGGGGGAACACCGGGGAGCTGTTTTTT. The full variable domain, in which reference TRBV5-1 and TRBJ2-2 provide the parts outside the CDR3, is KAGVTQTPRYLIKTRGQQVTLSCSPISGHRSVSWYQQTPGQGLQFLFEYFSETQRNKGNFPGRFSGRQFSNSRSEMNVSTLELGDSALYLCATRYSGGNTGELFFGEGSRLTVL.

The chain carries TRBV7-3 and TRBJ2-5; 7 bases map to TRBD1. This CDR3 contains 15 residues. J lost 2 bases, V lost 1 base, and 4 bases had no gene match. Germline CDR1 is SGHTA and CDR2 is FQGTGA. CDR3 in DNA: TGTGCCAGCAGCTTAAATAGGGGGCCACAAGAGACCCAGTACTTC. Translating it yields CASSLNRGPQETQYF.

This chain connects TRBV19 to TRBJ2-2; tentative D call: TRBD1 (6 bases). This CDR3 spans 16 amino acids. V was clipped by 5 bases and J by 4 bases, with 17 bases between them. Per germline, CDR1 LNHDA and CDR2 SQIVND (reference sequence). CDR3 amino acids: CASSSSPGQITGELFF. In nucleotides, the CDR3 is TGTGCCAGTAGTTCGTCTCCGGGACAAATCACCGGGGAGCTGTTTTTT.

This rearrangement joins TRBV7-2 to TRBJ2-2; 10 bases are a match to TRBD2. The germline V gene has CDR1 SGHTA and CDR2 FQGNSA. The CDR3 totals 16 residues. The ends lost 5 bases at V and 0 bases at J; junction bases unmatched: 3. The DNA of the CDR3 is TGTGCCAGCAGCGGGGGGACTAGCGCGAACACCGGGGAGCTGTTTTTT. Its translation is CASSGGTSANTGELFF.

A word on this clone: At one of its ends the junction is not consistent with the germline gene, which may arise from a read error. This chain connects TRBV25-1 to TRBJ2-3; 8 nucleotides line up with TRBD1. The length of the CDR3 is 15 residues. Germline V gives CDR1 MGHDK, CDR2 SYGVNS. The CDR3 is CATSWPGQGTDTQYF. The DNA for the CDR3 is TGTGCCACCAGTTGGCCGGGACAGGGCACAGATACGCAGTATTTT.

J is TRBJ2-1 and V is TRBV7-2; D is undetermined. The CDR3 length is 15 residues. Per germline, CDR1 SGHTA and CDR2 FQGNSA. The V gene lost 2 bases and the J gene lost 0 bases, with 8 bases spanning the gap. The CDR3 coding sequence is TGTGCCAGCAGCTTACGCGTCTACTCCTACAATGAGCAGTTCTTC. As protein: CASSLRVYSYNEQFF.

V and J are TRBV27 and TRBJ2-3; TRBD2 might be the D (5 bases). V lost 3 bases and J lost 0, with 13 bases in between. This CDR3 is built from 16 residues. CDR1 is MNHEY, CDR2 SMNVEV, per germline (reference sequence). The CDR3 loop is CASSLLGGASTDTQYF. Written as DNA, the CDR3 is TGTGCCAGCAGTTTGCTCGGAGGAGCTAGCACAGATACGCAGTATTTT.

The chain carries TRBV10-1 and TRBJ1-5; 10 nucleotides line up with TRBD1. V lost 6 bases, J lost 0 bases, and 8 bases stayed unmatched. The length of the CDR3 is 17 residues. Germline V lookup: CDR1 WNHNN, CDR2 SYGVQD (reference sequence). The CDR3 sequence: CASSGTGEGGSNQPQHF. CDR3 coding DNA: TGCGCCAGCAGCGGGACAGGGGAAGGGGGTAGCAATCAGCCCCAGCATTTT.

The chain joins TRBV30 to TRBJ2-5; TRBD1 matches 7 bases. The CDR3 runs 15 residues. With 6 bases clipped from V and 7 bases from J, the junction kept 17 bases outside the gene matches. Germline V gene data show CDR1 as GTSNPN and CDR2 as SVGIG (reference sequence). Written as DNA, the CDR3 is TGTGCCTGCGCCGCCGACAGGGCCTCGGTGCGGACCCAGTACTTC. This sequence encodes CACAADRASVRTQYF.

The chain links TRBV15 to TRBJ2-1; 13 bases line up with TRBD2. CDR1 and CDR2 from the germline V gene are LNHNV and YYDKDF (reference sequence). Trimming cost V 3 bases and J 4 bases; bases outside gene matches: 15. The CDR3 spans 20 residues. CDR3 sequence reads: CATSSSLAGTSGTSYNEQFF. The DNA for the CDR3 is TGTGCCACCAGCAGTTCCCTAGCAGGGACTAGCGGGACCTCATACAATGAGCAGTTCTTC.

The rearrangement links TRBV9 to TRBJ2-1; D is unclear. Germline lookup yields CDR1 SGDLS and CDR2 YYNGEE. The CDR3 runs 15 residues. The V end lost 0 bases, the J end lost 4 bases, and 11 bases lay between the germline ends. CDR3 nucleotides: TGTGCCAGCAGCGTAGGTAGCCCCTCGTACAATGAGCAGTTCTTC. It translates to CASSVGSPSYNEQFF.

This clone came up many times. Other DNA sequences within the sample encode an identical CDR3. This chain connects TRBV7-9 to TRBJ2-1; TRBD2 matches 9 bases. Germline V gene lookup returns CDR1 SEHNR and CDR2 FQNEAQ (reference sequence). The junction had 4 bases not matched to a gene; V was cut back by 0 bases and J by 4 bases. The CDR3 consists of 16 residues. The CDR3 coding sequence is TGTGCCAGCAGCTTAGCTCTAGCGGGGTCATACAATGAGCAGTTCTTC. Translation: CASSLALAGSYNEQFF. Looking up the rest from reference TRBV7-9 and TRBJ2-1 gives the full variable domain: DTGVSQNPRHKITKRGQNVTFRCDPISEHNRLYWYRQTLGQGPEFLTYFQNEAQLEKSRLLSDRFSAERPKGSFSTLEIQRTEQGDSAMYLCASSLALAGSYNEQFFGPGTRLTVL.

This chain connects TRBV2 to TRBJ1-5; maybe TRBD1 (6 bases). This CDR3 region has 13 residues. From germline, CDR1 is SNHLY and CDR2 FYNNEI. The V end was cut by 6 bases, the J end by 7 bases, with 13 bases between. The CDR3 reads CASSQWTEQPQHF. DNA of the CDR3: TGTGCCAGCAGCCAATGGACAGAGCAGCCCCAGCATTTT.

The chain combines TRBV2 with TRBJ1-3, with D unclear. The germline V and J ends were trimmed by 4 bases and 0 bases, with 10 bases remaining between them. CDR3 size: 15 residues. Germline CDR1 and CDR2: SNHLY and FYNNEI. This CDR3 reads CASSGRGSSGNTIYF. The CDR3 DNA reads TGTGCCAGCAGTGGACGCGGAAGCTCTGGAAACACCATATATTTT.

V is TRBV5-6 and J is TRBJ1-2, with 9 positions matching TRBD1. CDR1 and CDR2 from the germline V gene are SGHDT and YYEEEE. Unmatched junction bases numbered 10, after V lost 4 bases and J lost 3 bases. The CDR3 has 16 residues. The CDR3 protein is CASSHWGQGNDYGYTF. The CDR3 DNA is TGTGCCAGCAGCCATTGGGGACAGGGAAATGACTATGGCTACACCTTC.

The chain recombines TRBV14 with TRBJ2-3, with 8 bases lining up with TRBD1. Germline-derived CDR1 and CDR2 are SGHDN and FVKESK. The trim removed 2 bases at V and 5 bases at J, leaving 6 bases unmatched. This CDR3 spans 15 amino acids. CDR3 nucleotides: TGTGCCAGCAGCCAAACACAGGGGGAGAGAGATACGCAGTATTTT. Translating it yields CASSQTQGERDTQYF. The full variable domain, with the rest looked up from reference TRBV14 and TRBJ2-3, is EAGVTQFPSHSVIEKGQTVTLRCDPISGHDNLYWYRRVMGKEIKFLLHFVKESKQDESGMPNNRFLAERTGGTYSTLKVQPAELEDSGVYFCASSQTQGERDTQYFGPGTRLTVL.

V and J are TRBV23-1 and TRBJ2-3; 11 nucleotides align to TRBD2. TRBV23-1 is an open reading frame, and its role is uncertain. The CDR3 runs to 22 residues. With 6 bases clipped from V and 4 bases from J, the junction kept 27 bases outside the gene matches. This CDR3 reads CASSRGPALAGGSLAMADTQYF. CDR3 bases: TGCGCCAGCAGCCGTGGACCAGCTCTAGCGGGAGGTTCGTTGGCCATGGCAGATACGCAGTATTTT.

The chain carries TRBV7-9 and TRBJ1-1; 7 positions match TRBD1. Germline values: CDR1 SEHNR, CDR2 FQNEAQ (reference sequence). The CDR3 sequence is 14 residues long. Trimming cost V 4 bases and J 2 bases; bases outside gene matches: 4. CDR3 loop: CASSSQGINTEAFF. The DNA for the CDR3 is TGTGCCAGCAGCTCACAGGGGATAAACACTGAAGCTTTCTTT. Drawing the rest from reference TRBV7-9 and TRBJ1-1, the complete variable domain is DTGVSQNPRHKITKRGQNVTFRCDPISEHNRLYWYRQTLGQGPEFLTYFQNEAQLEKSRLLSDRFSAERPKGSFSTLEIQRTEQGDSAMYLCASSSQGINTEAFFGQGTRLTVV.